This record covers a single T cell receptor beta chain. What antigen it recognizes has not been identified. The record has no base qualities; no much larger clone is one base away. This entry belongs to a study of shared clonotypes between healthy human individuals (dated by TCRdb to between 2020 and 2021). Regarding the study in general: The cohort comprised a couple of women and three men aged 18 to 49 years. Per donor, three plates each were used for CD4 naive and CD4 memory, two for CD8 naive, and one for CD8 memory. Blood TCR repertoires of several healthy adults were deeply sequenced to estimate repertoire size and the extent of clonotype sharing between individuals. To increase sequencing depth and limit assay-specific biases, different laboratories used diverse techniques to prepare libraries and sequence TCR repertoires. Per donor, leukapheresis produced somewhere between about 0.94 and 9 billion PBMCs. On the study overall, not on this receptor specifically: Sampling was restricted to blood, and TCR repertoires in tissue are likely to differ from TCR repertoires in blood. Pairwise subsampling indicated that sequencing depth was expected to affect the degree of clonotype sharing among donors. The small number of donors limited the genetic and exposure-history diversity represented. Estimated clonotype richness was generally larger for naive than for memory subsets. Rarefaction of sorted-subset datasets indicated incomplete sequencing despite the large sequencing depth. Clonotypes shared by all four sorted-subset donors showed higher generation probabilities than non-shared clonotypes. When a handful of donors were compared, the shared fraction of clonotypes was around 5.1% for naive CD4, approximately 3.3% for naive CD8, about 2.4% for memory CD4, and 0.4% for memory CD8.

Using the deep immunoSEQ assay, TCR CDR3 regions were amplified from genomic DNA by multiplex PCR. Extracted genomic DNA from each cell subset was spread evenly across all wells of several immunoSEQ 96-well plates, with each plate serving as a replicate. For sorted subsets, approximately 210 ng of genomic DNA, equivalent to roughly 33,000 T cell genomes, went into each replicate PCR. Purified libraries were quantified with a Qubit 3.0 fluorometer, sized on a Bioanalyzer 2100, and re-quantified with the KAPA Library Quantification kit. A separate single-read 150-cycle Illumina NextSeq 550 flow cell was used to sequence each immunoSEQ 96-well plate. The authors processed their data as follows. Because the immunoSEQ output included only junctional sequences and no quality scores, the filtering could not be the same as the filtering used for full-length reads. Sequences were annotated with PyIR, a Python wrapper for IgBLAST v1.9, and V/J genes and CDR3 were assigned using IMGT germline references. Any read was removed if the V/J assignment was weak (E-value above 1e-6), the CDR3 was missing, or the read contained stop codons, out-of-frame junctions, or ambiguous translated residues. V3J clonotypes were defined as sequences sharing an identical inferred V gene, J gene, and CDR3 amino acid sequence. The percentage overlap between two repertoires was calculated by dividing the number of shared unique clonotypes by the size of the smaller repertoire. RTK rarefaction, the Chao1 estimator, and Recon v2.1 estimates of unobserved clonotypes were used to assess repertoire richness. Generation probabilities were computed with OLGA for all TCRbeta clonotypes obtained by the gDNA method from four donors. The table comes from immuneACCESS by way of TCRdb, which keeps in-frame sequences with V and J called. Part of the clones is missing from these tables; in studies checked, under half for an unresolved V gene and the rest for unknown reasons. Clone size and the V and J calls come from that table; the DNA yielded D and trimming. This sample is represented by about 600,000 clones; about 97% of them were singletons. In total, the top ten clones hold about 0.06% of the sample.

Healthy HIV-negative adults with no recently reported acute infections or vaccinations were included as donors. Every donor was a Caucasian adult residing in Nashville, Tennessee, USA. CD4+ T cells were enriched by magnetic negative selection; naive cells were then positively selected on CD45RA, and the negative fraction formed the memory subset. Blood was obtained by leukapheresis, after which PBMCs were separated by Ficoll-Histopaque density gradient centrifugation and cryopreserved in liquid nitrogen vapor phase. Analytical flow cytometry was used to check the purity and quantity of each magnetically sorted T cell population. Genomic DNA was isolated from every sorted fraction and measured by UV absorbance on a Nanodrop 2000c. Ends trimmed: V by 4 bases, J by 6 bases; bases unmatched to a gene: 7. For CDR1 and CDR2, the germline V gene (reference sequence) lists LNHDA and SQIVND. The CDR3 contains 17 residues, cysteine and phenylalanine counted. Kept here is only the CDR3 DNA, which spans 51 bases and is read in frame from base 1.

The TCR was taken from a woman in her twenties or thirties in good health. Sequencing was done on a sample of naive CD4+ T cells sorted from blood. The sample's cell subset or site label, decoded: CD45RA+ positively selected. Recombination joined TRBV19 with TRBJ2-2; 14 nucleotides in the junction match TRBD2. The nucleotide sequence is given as TGTGCCAGTAGTAAGACTAGCGGGAGGGCCGGTGCCGGGGAGCTGTTTTTT. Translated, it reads CASSKTSGRAGAGELFF.